The entry below gives a single T cell receptor beta chain sequence along with its context. Its specificity is not known. Germline V gives CDR1 DFQATT, CDR2 SNEGSKA (reference sequence). With V trimmed by 5 bases and J by 2 bases, 4 bases remained unmatched. This CDR3 contains 15 residues. This sample was taken from a study of T-cell reconstitution after alpha-beta-depleted transplantation in children. Preparing the TCRbeta library involved the use of unique molecular identifiers. TCRdb called the PCR reads again in MiXCR, with one record for every CDR3 protein. The sample includes fewer than 750,000 distinct CDR3 sequences, roughly 30% seen only once; the top ten take 30% to 45%. General study findings and limits: Surviving thymic progenitors and recipient T cells were the source of high TCRbeta diversity at day 60 in some patients. It was reported that alpha-beta T cells came from several hundred expanded graft clones (about two months after transplant). At one year after transplant, newly produced T cells mostly accounted for T-cell counts and diversity.

The chain recombines TRBV20-1 with TRBJ2-3; 13 bases align to TRBD2. This clonotype originated in a boy under three years old with Wiskott-Aldrich syndrome, due to receive a stem cell transplant. The sequenced sample was PBMCs, obtained before TCRalphabeta/CD19-depleted stem cell transplant. CDR3 nucleotide sequence: TGCAGTGCTGGGACTAGCGGGGATCCCACAGATACGCAGTATTTT. This sequence encodes CSAGTSGDPTDTQYF.